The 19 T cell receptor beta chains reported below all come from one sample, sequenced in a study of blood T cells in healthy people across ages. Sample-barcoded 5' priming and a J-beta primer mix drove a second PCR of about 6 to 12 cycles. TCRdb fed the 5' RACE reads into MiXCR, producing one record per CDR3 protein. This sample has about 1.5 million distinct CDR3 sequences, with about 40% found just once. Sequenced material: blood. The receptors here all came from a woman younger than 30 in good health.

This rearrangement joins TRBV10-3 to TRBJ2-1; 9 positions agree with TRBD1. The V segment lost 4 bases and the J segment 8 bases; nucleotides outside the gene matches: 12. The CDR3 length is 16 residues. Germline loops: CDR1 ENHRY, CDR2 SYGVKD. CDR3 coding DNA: TGTGCCATCAGTGTTTCAGGACAGGGGATATCGGATGAGCAGTTCTTC. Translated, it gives CAISVSGQGISDEQFF.

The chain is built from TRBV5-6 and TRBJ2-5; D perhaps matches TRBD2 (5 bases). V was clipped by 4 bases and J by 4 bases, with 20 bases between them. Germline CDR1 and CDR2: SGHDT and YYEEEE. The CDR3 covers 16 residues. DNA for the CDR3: TGTGCCAGCAGCCTCGAAGGGCCCCTAGCAGGAGAGACCCAGTACTTC. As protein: CASSLEGPLAGETQYF.

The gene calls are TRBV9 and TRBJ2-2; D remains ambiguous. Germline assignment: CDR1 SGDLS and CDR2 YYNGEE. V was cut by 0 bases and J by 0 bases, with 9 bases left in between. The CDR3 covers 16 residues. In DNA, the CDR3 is TGTGCCAGCAGCGTAGGTGCAGGCACGAACACCGGGGAGCTGTTTTTT. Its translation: CASSVGAGTNTGELFF.

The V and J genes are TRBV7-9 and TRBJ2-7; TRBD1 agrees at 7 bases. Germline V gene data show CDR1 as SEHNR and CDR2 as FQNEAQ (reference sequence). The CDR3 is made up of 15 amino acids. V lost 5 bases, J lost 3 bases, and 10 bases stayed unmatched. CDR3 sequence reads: CASSLHLGQNYEQYF. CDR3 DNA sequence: TGTGCCAGCAGCCTACACTTGGGACAGAACTACGAGCAGTACTTC.

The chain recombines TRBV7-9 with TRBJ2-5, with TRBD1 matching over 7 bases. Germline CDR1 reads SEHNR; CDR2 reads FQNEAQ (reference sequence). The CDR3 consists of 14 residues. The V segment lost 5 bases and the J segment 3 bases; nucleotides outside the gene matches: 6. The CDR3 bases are TGTGCCAGCAGCCCTGCAGACAGGGAAGAGACCCAGTACTTC. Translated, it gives CASSPADREETQYF.

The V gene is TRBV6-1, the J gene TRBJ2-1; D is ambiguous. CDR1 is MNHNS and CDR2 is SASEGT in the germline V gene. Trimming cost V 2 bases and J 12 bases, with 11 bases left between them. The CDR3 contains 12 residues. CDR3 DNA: TGTGCCAGCAGTGAAACCCACCGAGGGCAGTTCTTC. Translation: CASSETHRGQFF.

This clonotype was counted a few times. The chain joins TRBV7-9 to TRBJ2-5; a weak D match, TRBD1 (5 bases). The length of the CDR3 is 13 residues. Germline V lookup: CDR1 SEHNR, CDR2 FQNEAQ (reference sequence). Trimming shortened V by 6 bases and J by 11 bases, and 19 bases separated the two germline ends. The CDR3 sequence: CASRPTEPYEQYF. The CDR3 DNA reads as TGTGCCAGCAGACCGACAGAGCCCTACGAACAGTACTTC.

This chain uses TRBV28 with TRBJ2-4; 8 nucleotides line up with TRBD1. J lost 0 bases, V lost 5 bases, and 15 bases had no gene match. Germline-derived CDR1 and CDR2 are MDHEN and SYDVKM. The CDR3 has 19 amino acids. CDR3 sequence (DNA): TGTGCCAGCAGTCCTGGGACAGGTGCCCATCAACTAGCCAAAAACATTCAGTACTTC. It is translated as CASSPGTGAHQLAKNIQYF.

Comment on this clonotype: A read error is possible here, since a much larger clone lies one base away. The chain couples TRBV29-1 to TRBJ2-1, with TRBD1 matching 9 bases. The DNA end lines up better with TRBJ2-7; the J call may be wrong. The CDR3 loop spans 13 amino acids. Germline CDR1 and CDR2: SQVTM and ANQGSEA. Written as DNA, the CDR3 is TGCAGCGCTCGACAGGGGGGGACCGACGAGCAGTACTTC. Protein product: CSARQGGTDEQYF.

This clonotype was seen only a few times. The DNA for the CDR3 is TGCAGTCTAAAGGGGTTGACGAGCGGGGGGGCAGGTGAGCAGTTCTTC. As protein: CSLKGLTSGGAGEQFF. The chain employs TRBV20-1 and TRBJ2-1; 10 bases fit TRBD2. This CDR3 has 16 amino acids. J lost 9 bases, V lost 8 bases, and 19 bases had no gene match. Per the germline V gene, CDR1 is DFQATT and CDR2 is SNEGSKA (reference sequence).

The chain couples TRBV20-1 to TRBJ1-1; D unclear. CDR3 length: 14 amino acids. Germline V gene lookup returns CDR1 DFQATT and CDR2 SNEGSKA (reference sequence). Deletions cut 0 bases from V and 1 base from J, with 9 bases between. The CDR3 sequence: CSARDVGRNTEAFF. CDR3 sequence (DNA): TGCAGTGCTAGAGATGTGGGCAGGAACACTGAAGCTTTCTTT.

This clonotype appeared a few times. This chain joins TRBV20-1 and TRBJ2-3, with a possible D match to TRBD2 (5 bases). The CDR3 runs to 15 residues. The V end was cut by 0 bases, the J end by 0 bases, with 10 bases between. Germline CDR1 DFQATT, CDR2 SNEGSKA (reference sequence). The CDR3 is CSARDPGGSTDTQYF. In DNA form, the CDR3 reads TGCAGTGCTAGAGATCCCGGAGGTAGCACAGATACGCAGTATTTT.

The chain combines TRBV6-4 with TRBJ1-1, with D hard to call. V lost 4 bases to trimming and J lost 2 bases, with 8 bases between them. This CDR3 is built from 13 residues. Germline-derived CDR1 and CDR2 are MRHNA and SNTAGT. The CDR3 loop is CASSAGFNTEAFF. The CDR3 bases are TGTGCCAGCAGTGCGGGTTTTAACACTGAAGCTTTCTTT.

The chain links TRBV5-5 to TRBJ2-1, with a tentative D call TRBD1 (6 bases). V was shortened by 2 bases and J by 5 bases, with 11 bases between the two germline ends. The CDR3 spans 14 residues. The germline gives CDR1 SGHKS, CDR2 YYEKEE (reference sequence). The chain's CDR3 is CASSLQGFHNEQFF. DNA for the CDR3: TGTGCCAGCAGCTTACAGGGTTTCCACAATGAGCAGTTCTTC.

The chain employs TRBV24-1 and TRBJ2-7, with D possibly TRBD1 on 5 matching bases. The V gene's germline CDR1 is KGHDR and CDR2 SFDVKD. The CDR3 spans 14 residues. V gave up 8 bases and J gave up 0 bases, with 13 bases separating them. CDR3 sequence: CATIIAGCSYEQYF. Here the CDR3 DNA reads TGTGCCACCATTATTGCAGGGTGCTCCTACGAGCAGTACTTC.

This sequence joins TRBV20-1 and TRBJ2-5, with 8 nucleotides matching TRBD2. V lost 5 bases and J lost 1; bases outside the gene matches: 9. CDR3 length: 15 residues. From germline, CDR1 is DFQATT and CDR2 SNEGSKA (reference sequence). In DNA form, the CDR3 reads TGCAGTGCTCCCACGTCGCGGGGGGTCCAAGAGACCCAGTACTTC. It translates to CSAPTSRGVQETQYF.

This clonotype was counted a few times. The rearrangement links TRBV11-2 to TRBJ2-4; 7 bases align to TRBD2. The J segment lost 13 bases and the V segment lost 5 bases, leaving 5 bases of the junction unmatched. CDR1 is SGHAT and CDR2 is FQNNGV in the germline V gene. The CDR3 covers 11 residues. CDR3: CASSAREVQYF. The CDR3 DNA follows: TGTGCCAGCAGCGCCCGGGAGGTGCAGTACTTC. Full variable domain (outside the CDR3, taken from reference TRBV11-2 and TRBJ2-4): EAGVAQSPRYKIIEKRQSVAFWCNPISGHATLYWYQQILGQGPKLLIQFQNNGVVDDSQLPKDRFSAERLKGVDSTLKIQPAKLEDSAVYLCASSAREVQYFGAGTRLSVL.

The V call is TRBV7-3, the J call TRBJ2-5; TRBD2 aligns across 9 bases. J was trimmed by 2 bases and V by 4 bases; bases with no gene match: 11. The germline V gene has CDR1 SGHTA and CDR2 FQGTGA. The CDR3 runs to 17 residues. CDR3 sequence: CASSSQGLAGMQETQYF. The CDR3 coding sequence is TGTGCCAGCAGCTCTCAGGGGCTAGCGGGGATGCAAGAGACCCAGTACTTC.

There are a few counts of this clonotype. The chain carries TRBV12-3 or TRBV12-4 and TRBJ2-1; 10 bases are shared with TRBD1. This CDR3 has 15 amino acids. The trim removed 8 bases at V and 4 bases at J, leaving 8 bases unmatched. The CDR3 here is CASSRQGAFYNEQFF. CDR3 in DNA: TGTGCCAGCTCACGACAGGGGGCTTTTTACAATGAGCAGTTCTTC.